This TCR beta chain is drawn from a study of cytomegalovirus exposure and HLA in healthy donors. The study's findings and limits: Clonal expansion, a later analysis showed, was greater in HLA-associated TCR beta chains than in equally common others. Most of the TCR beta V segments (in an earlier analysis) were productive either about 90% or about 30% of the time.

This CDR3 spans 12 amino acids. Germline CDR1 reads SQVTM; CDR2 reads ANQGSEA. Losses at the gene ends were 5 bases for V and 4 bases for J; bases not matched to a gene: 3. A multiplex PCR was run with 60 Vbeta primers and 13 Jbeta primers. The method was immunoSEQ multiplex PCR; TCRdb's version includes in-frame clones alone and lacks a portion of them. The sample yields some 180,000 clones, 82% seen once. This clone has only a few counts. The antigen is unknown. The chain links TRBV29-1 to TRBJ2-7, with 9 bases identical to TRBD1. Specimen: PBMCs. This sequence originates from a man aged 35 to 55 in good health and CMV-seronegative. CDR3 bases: TGCAGCGTTAACAGGGGGCCGTACGAGCAGTACTTC. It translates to CSVNRGPYEQYF.